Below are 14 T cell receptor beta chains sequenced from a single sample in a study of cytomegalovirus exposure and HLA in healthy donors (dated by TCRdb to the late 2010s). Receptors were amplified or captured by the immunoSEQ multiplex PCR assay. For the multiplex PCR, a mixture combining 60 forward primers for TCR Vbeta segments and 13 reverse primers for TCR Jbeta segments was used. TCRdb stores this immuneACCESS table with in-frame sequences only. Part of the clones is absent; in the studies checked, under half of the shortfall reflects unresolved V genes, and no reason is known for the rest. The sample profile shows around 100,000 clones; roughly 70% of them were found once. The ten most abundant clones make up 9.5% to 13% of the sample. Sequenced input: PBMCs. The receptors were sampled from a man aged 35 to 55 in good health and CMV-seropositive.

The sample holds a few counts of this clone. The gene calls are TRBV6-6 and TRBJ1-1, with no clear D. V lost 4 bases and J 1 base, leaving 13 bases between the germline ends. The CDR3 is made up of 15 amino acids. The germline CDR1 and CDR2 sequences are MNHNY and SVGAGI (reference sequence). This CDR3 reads CASSFGHQGNTEAFF. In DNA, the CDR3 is TGTGCCAGCAGTTTTGGGCACCAAGGGAACACTGAAGCTTTCTTT.

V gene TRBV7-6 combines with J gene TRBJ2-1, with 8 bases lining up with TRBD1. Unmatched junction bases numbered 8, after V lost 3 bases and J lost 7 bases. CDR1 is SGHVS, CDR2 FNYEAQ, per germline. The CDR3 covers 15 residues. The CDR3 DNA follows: TGTGCCAGCAGCTTCGACAGGGGCCCAGCTAATGAGCAGTTCTTC. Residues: CASSFDRGPANEQFF.

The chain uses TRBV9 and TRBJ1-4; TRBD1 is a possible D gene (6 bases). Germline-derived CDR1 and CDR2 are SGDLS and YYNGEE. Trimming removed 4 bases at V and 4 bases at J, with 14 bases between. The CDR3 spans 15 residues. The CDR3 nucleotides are TGTGCCAGCAGCCCCCGACAGGACAGTAATGAAAAACTGTTTTTT. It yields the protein CASSPRQDSNEKLFF.

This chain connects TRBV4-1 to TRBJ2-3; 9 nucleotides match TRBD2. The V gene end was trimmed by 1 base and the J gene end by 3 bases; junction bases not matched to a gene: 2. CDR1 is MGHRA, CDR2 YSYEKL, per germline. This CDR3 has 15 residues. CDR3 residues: CASSQGGRVTDTQYF. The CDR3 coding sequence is TGCGCCAGCAGCCAAGGCGGGAGGGTAACAGATACGCAGTATTTT.

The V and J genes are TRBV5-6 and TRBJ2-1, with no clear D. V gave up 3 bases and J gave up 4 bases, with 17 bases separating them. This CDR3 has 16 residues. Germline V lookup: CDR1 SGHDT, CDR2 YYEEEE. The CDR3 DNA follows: TGTGCCAGCAGCTCGAACAGTGTCTCCTTGTACAATGAGCAGTTCTTC. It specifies CASSSNSVSLYNEQFF. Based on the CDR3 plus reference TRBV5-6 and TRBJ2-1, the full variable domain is DAGVTQSPTHLIKTRGQQVTLRCSPKSGHDTVSWYQQALGQGPQFIFQYYEEEERQRGNFPDRFSGHQFPNYSSELNVNALLLGDSALYLCASSSNSVSLYNEQFFGPGTRLTVL.

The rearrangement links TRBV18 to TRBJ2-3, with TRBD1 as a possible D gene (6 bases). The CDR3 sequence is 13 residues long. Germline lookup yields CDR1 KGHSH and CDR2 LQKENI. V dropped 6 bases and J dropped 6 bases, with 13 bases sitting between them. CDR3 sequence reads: CASSRQVEDTQYF. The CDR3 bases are TGTGCCAGCTCGCGACAGGTGGAGGATACGCAGTATTTT. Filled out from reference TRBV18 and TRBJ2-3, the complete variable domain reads NAGVMQNPRHLVRRRGQEARLRCSPMKGHSHVYWYRQLPEEGLKFMVYLQKENIIDESGMPKERFSAEFPKEGPSILRIQQVVRGDSAAYFCASSRQVEDTQYFGPGTRLTVL.

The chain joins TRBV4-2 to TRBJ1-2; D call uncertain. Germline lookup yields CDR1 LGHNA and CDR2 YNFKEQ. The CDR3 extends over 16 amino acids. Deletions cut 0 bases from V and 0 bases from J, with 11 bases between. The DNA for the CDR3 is TGTGCCAGCAGCCAAGAATACAGACAAGCTAACTATGGCTACACCTTC. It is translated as CASSQEYRQANYGYTF.

The CDR3: CSVPGTGGIYEQYF. CDR3 coding DNA: TGCAGCGTTCCCGGGACAGGGGGCATCTACGAGCAGTACTTC. The V and J genes are TRBV29-1 and TRBJ2-7; the match to TRBD1 covers 12 bases. The V gene end was trimmed by 5 bases and the J gene end by 3 bases; junction bases not matched to a gene: 5. Germline loops: CDR1 SQVTM, CDR2 ANQGSEA. The CDR3 totals 14 residues.

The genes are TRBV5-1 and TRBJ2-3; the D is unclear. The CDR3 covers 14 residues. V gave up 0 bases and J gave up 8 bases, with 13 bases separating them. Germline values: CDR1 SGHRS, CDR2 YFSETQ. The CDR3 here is CASSLGDSVGTQYF. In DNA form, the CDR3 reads TGCGCCAGCAGCTTGGGAGACTCCGTCGGTACGCAGTATTTT.

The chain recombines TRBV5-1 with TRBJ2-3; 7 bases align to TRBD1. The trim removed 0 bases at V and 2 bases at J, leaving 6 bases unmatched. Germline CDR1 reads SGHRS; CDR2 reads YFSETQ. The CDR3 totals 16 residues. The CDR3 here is CASSLVGQPLTDTQYF. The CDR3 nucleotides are TGCGCCAGCAGCTTGGTGGGACAGCCTCTCACAGATACGCAGTATTTT.

The CDR3 sequence is CASSARSGANTGELFF. In nucleotides, the CDR3 is TGTGCCAGCAGCGCCCGTAGCGGGGCGAACACCGGGGAGCTGTTTTTT. The V gene is TRBV9, the J gene TRBJ2-2, with 8 bases aligning to TRBD2. Germline lookup yields CDR1 SGDLS and CDR2 YYNGEE. V lost 3 bases to trimming and J lost 0 bases; unmatched junction nucleotides: 4. This CDR3 comprises 16 residues.

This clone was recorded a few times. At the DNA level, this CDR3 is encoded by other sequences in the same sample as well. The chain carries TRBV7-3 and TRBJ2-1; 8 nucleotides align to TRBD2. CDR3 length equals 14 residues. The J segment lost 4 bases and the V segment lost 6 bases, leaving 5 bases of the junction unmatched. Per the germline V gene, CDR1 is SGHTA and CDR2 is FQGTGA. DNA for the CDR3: TGTGCCAGCAGTACTAGCGGAGCTTACAATGAGCAGTTCTTC. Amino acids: CASSTSGAYNEQFF.

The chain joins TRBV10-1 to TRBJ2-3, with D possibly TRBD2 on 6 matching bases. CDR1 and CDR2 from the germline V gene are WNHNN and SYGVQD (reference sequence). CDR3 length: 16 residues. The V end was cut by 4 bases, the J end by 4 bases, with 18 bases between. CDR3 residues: CASSAWTGERADTQYF. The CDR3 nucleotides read TGCGCCAGCAGTGCGTGGACGGGAGAAAGGGCAGATACGCAGTATTTT.

The CDR3 nucleotides are TGTGCCAGCAGCTTAGGGACAGGGACGGCTAATGAAAAACTGTTTTTT. It specifies CASSLGTGTANEKLFF. This chain uses TRBV5-4 with TRBJ1-4, with 9 positions matching TRBD1. V shed 2 bases, J shed 3 bases, and the junction held 5 bases outside the gene matches. CDR3 length: 16 residues. The germline V gene has CDR1 SGHNT and CDR2 YYREEE (reference sequence).